Below are 27 T cell receptor beta chains sequenced from a single sample in a study of blood T cell repertoires in COVID-19. Profiled with immunoSEQ multiplex PCR; TCRdb holds only in-frame clones, not every one. Among 110,000 or so clones, 86% were seen once, and the ten largest hold about 7.4%. Sequencing input: peripheral blood. Receptor source: a man between 65 and 85 years old who had recovered from COVID-19.

The chain recombines TRBV5-6 with TRBJ2-7; D may be TRBD1 (6 bases). Trimming pared 0 bases from V and 4 bases from J, leaving 11 bases between. Per germline, CDR1 SGHDT and CDR2 YYEEEE. The CDR3 runs to 14 residues. The CDR3 nucleotides are TGTGCCAGCAGCTTGGGGGGGCCCGCTTACGAGCAGTACTTC. Amino acid sequence: CASSLGGPAYEQYF. The full variable domain, completed using reference TRBV5-6 and TRBJ2-7, is DAGVTQSPTHLIKTRGQQVTLRCSPKSGHDTVSWYQQALGQGPQFIFQYYEEEERQRGNFPDRFSGHQFPNYSSELNVNALLLGDSALYLCASSLGGPAYEQYFGPGTRLTVT.

The rearrangement uses TRBV28 and TRBJ1-2; TRBD1 agrees at 8 bases. The CDR3 runs 12 residues. J was trimmed by 4 bases and V by 10 bases; bases with no gene match: 5. CDR1 MDHEN and CDR2 SYDVKM come from the germline V gene. CDR3 protein: CATGDRGYGYTF. For the CDR3, the DNA is TGTGCCACCGGAGACAGGGGCTATGGCTACACCTTC.

DNA for the CDR3: TGTGCCAGCAGTTTTCCTGACAGGGCCCATGGCTACACCTTC. Translated: CASSFPDRAHGYTF. The chain has TRBV6-2 or TRBV6-3 and TRBJ1-2, with 7 bases fitting TRBD1. CDR1 is MNHEY, CDR2 SVGEGT, per germline. CDR3 size: 14 residues. The V gene end was trimmed by 4 bases and the J gene end by 6 bases; junction bases not matched to a gene: 8.

The chain has TRBV7-3 and TRBJ1-1; TRBD1 agrees at 8 bases. After removal of 5 bases from V and 5 bases from J, the junction contained 7 bases not matched to a gene. The CDR3 is 14 amino acids. Germline lookup yields CDR1 SGHTA and CDR2 FQGTGA. The CDR3 region is CASSPTGGKTEAFF. Written as DNA, the CDR3 is TGTGCCAGCAGCCCTACAGGGGGAAAGACTGAAGCTTTCTTT.

The genes are TRBV7-2 and TRBJ2-1, with 10 bases that match TRBD2. The length of the CDR3 is 13 residues. The V and J ends lost 8 bases and 4 bases, in that order; junction bases with no gene match: 2. Germline V CDR1 and CDR2: SGHTA, FQGNSA. CDR3 amino acids: CASQRGGYNEQFF. The CDR3, as DNA: TGTGCCAGCCAGCGGGGGGGTTACAATGAGCAGTTCTTC.

This chain connects TRBV10-3 to TRBJ1-5, with a possible D match to TRBD1 (6 bases). This CDR3 is 12 amino acids long. Trimming stripped 6 bases from V and 5 bases from J, with 8 bases between. The V gene's germline CDR1 is ENHRY and CDR2 SYGVKD. CDR3 in amino acids: CAISPGDQPQHF. The CDR3 DNA follows: TGTGCCATCAGCCCAGGGGATCAGCCCCAGCATTTT.

The chain combines TRBV7-6 with TRBJ1-2; 7 bases are shared with TRBD1. The germline CDR1 and CDR2 sequences are SGHVS and FNYEAQ. The length of the CDR3 is 15 residues. V shed 5 bases and J 2 bases; nucleotides not matched to a gene: 8. CDR3 sequence reads: CASSPKGQQNYGYTF. CDR3 coding DNA: TGTGCCAGCAGCCCAAAGGGACAGCAGAACTATGGCTACACCTTC. Variable domain in full (rest from reference TRBV7-6 and TRBJ1-2): GAGVSQSPRYKVTKRGQDVALRCDPISGHVSLYWYRQALGQGPEFLTYFNYEAQQDKSGLPNDRFSAERPEGSISTLTIQRTEQRDSAMYRCASSPKGQQNYGYTFGSGTRLTVV.

J is TRBJ1-2 and V is TRBV9, with no clear D. Per the germline V gene, CDR1 is SGDLS and CDR2 is YYNGEE. Trimming pared 3 bases from V and 4 bases from J, leaving 7 bases between. The CDR3 loop spans 12 amino acids. The DNA of the CDR3 is TGTGCCAGCAGCGCCTCCAGCTATGGCTACACCTTC. Translation: CASSASSYGYTF.

This CDR3 reads CASSLGQDTYEQYF. The CDR3 DNA reads as TGTGCCAGCAGTCTCGGACAGGACACCTACGAGCAGTACTTC. J is TRBJ2-7 and V is TRBV28; TRBD1 matches at 7 bases. This CDR3 comprises 14 residues. V lost 5 bases and J lost 2; bases outside the gene matches: 6. In germline, CDR1 is MDHEN, CDR2 SYDVKM.

This clone was detected once. This rearrangement joins TRBV15 to TRBJ2-7, with TRBD1 matching over 10 bases. The J segment lost 1 base and the V segment lost 2 bases, leaving 2 bases of the junction unmatched. This CDR3 has 15 residues. Germline-derived CDR1 and CDR2 are LNHNV and YYDKDF (reference sequence). The CDR3 region is CATSRRQGASYEQYF. The CDR3 DNA is TGTGCCACCAGCAGAAGACAGGGGGCTTCCTACGAGCAGTACTTC.

This chain uses TRBV6-1 with TRBJ2-1; D gene uncertain. CDR3 length: 14 residues. CDR1 MNHNS and CDR2 SASEGT come from the germline V gene. V lost 3 bases and J 0 bases, leaving 6 bases between the germline ends. The CDR3 bases are TGTGCCAGCAGTGACAGTTTCTCCTACAATGAGCAGTTCTTC. This codes for CASSDSFSYNEQFF.

The rearrangement links TRBV2 to TRBJ1-1, with 8 bases matching TRBD1. Germline V gene lookup returns CDR1 SNHLY and CDR2 FYNNEI. The CDR3 spans 14 residues. Trimming cost V 5 bases and J 5 bases; bases outside gene matches: 7. The DNA for the CDR3 is TGTGCCAGCAGTTCCAGGGGGCGCGGGACTGAAGCTTTCTTT. Translation: CASSSRGRGTEAFF.

DNA for the CDR3: TGCGCCAGCAGCCCCCGCAATGCCCCGGGGGATACGCAGTATTTT. Protein sequence: CASSPRNAPGDTQYF. V gene TRBV5-1 combines with J gene TRBJ2-3, with a tentative D call TRBD2 (5 bases). This CDR3 is built from 15 residues. Germline V gene data show CDR1 as SGHRS and CDR2 as YFSETQ. Trimming left V 4 bases short and J 6 bases short, with 18 bases between.

V gene TRBV18 combines with J gene TRBJ1-1; possible D gene TRBD1, 6 bases. CDR1 KGHSH and CDR2 LQKENI come from the germline V gene. Trimming cost V 6 bases and J 1 base, with 18 bases left between them. The CDR3 is 16 amino acids. The CDR3 is CASSPRDRLENTEAFF. For the CDR3, the DNA is TGTGCCAGCTCCCCGAGAGACAGGCTCGAGAACACTGAAGCTTTCTTT.

The chain joins TRBV4-1 to TRBJ2-4, with 7 bases lining up with TRBD1. The CDR3 extends over 15 amino acids. V was pared by 6 bases and J by 0 bases, with 5 bases of the junction left unmatched. The germline CDR1 and CDR2 sequences are MGHRA and YSYEKL. The CDR3 nucleotides read TGCGCCAGCAGTCGGACAGGCCTAGCCAAAAACATTCAGTACTTC. Translating it yields CASSRTGLAKNIQYF.

The chain employs TRBV5-1 and TRBJ2-2, with TRBD1 matching over 8 bases. The germline gives CDR1 SGHRS, CDR2 YFSETQ. CDR3 size: 14 residues. Trimming at V came to 3 bases and at J to 4 bases, leaving 2 bases not matched to a gene. Here the CDR3 DNA reads TGCGCCAGCAGCTCCGACAGGGGCACCGGGGAGCTGTTTTTT. It encodes CASSSDRGTGELFF.

The genes are TRBV6-1 and TRBJ1-1; perhaps TRBD1 as D (6 bases). Germline V gene lookup returns CDR1 MNHNS and CDR2 SASEGT. With 1 base removed from V and 0 bases from J, the gap between germline ends came to 15 bases. The CDR3 spans 17 residues. The CDR3 protein is CASSEGRGRDLNTEAFF. In DNA form, the CDR3 reads TGTGCCAGCAGTGAAGGGCGGGGGCGAGATCTGAACACTGAAGCTTTCTTT.

The rearrangement uses TRBV15 and TRBJ2-1; TRBD1 is a possible D gene (5 bases). V was trimmed by 0 bases and J by 9 bases, leaving 9 bases between them. The CDR3 has 13 residues. CDR1 and CDR2 from the germline V gene are LNHNV and YYDKDF (reference sequence). The DNA for the CDR3 is TGTGCCACCAGCAGAGATGGGGCTGCTGAGCAGTTCTTC. The encoded protein is CATSRDGAAEQFF. The variable domain in full, completed from reference TRBV15 and TRBJ2-1, reads DAMVIQNPRYQVTQFGKPVTLSCSQTLNHNVMYWYQQKSSQAPKLLFHYYDKDFNNEADTPDNFQSRRPNTSFCFLDIRSPGLGDTAMYLCATSRDGAAEQFFGPGTRLTVL.

The chain has TRBV28 and TRBJ1-2; tentative D call: TRBD1 (5 bases). CDR1 MDHEN and CDR2 SYDVKM come from the germline V gene. The CDR3 runs 15 residues. V lost 5 bases, J lost 4 bases, and 17 bases lay in between. CDR3 in amino acids: CASSPQPGGFYGYTF. For the CDR3, the DNA is TGTGCCAGCAGTCCCCAGCCGGGGGGATTCTATGGCTACACCTTC.

The chain employs TRBV27 and TRBJ1-4; unclear D gene. V was clipped by 4 bases and J by 5 bases, with 11 bases between them. The CDR3 runs to 14 residues. Germline CDR1 reads MNHEY; CDR2 reads SMNVEV (reference sequence). The CDR3 sequence: CASSSTGTNEKLFF. In DNA, the CDR3 is TGTGCCAGCAGTTCAACGGGAACCAATGAAAAACTGTTTTTT.

The chain has TRBV4-2 and TRBJ2-1; 15 bases map to TRBD2. Germline CDR1 reads LGHNA; CDR2 reads YNFKEQ. Losses at the gene ends were 4 bases for V and 13 bases for J; bases not matched to a gene: 14. This CDR3 contains 17 residues. Written as DNA, the CDR3 is TGTGCCAGCAGCCCCGGACTAGCGGGAGGGGTTACAATGAGTCAGTTCTTC. It encodes CASSPGLAGGVTMSQFF.

The chain is built from TRBV5-1 and TRBJ2-1; no clear D. CDR1 is SGHRS, CDR2 YFSETQ, per germline. Trimming took off 0 bases at V and 0 bases at J, with 10 bases between the two ends. This CDR3 is 16 amino acids long. CDR3 sequence: CASSLVYSSSYNEQFF. In DNA, the CDR3 is TGCGCCAGCAGCTTGGTTTACTCAAGCTCCTACAATGAGCAGTTCTTC.

This clone was found a few times. This sequence joins TRBV9 and TRBJ1-3, with TRBD1 as a possible D gene (5 bases). Between the trimmed V and J ends, which lost 3 bases and 2 bases, there was a span of 12 bases. This CDR3 spans 15 amino acids. Germline loops: CDR1 SGDLS, CDR2 YYNGEE. The CDR3 reads CASSAITGAGNTIYF. The CDR3 bases are TGTGCCAGCAGCGCAATCACAGGAGCTGGAAACACCATATATTTT.

This chain joins TRBV28 and TRBJ2-2; TRBD1 is a possible D gene (5 bases). Trimming took 3 bases from V and 3 from J, leaving 11 bases between them. Per the germline V gene, CDR1 is MDHEN and CDR2 is SYDVKM. CDR3 size: 15 residues. CDR3 residues: CASSFFARDTGELFF. CDR3 bases: TGTGCCAGCAGTTTTTTCGCCAGGGACACCGGGGAGCTGTTTTTT.

The CDR3 DNA sequence: TGCGCCGGTGGTGACAGTCATAATTCACCCCTCCACTTT. It yields the protein CAGGDSHNSPLHF. V gene TRBV10-1 combines with J gene TRBJ1-6, with a tentative D call TRBD1 (5 bases). The CDR3 has 13 residues. In germline, CDR1 is WNHNN, CDR2 SYGVQD (reference sequence). Trimming removed 11 bases at V and 5 bases at J, with 13 bases between.

The chain couples TRBV6-6 to TRBJ1-5; 7 bases are shared with TRBD1. J gave up 1 base and V 1 base, and 4 bases lay outside the gene matches. From germline, CDR1 is MNHNY and CDR2 SVGAGI (reference sequence). There are 16 residues in the CDR3. In DNA form, the CDR3 reads TGTGCCAGCAGTTACTACAGGGGTGGGAGCAATCAGCCCCAGCATTTT. Residues: CASSYYRGGSNQPQHF.

The chain is built from TRBV12-3 or TRBV12-4 and TRBJ1-5, with a possible D match to TRBD1 (5 bases). The CDR3 covers 12 residues. V was cut by 6 bases and J by 4 bases, with 7 bases left in between. The CDR3 region has the DNA TGTGCCAGCAGGTACAGGAATCAGCCCCAGCATTTT. This encodes CASRYRNQPQHF.